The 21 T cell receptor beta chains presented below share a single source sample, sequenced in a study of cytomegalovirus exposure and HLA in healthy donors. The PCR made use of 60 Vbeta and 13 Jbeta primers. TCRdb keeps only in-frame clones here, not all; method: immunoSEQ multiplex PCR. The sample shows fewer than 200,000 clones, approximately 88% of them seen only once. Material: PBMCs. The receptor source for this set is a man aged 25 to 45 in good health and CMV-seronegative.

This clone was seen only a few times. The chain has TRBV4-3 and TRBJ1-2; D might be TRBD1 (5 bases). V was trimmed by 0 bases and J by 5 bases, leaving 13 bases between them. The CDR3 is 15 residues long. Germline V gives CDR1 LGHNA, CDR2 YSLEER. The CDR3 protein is CASSQDGGLKYGYTF. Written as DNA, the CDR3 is TGCGCCAGCAGCCAAGATGGGGGACTAAAATATGGCTACACCTTC.

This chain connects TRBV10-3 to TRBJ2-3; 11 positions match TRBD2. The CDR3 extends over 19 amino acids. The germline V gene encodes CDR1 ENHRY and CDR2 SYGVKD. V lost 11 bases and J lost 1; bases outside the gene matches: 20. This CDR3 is CALPPKLAGAPLGTDTQYF. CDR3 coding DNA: TGTGCCCTTCCGCCCAAACTAGCGGGAGCTCCATTAGGCACAGATACGCAGTATTTT.

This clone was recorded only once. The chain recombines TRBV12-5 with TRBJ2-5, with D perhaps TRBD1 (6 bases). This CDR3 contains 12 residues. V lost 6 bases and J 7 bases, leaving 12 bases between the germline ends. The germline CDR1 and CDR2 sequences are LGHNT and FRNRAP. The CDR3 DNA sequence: TGTGCTAGTGGGTCAGGGGTTGCGACCCAGTACTTC. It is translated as CASGSGVATQYF.

The CDR3 DNA follows: TGTGCCAGCAGCGCAGCCGGGACAGGGGAAAAACTGTTTTTT. This translates into CASSAAGTGEKLFF. The V gene is TRBV7-9, the J gene TRBJ1-4, with 9 bases aligning to TRBD1. The ends lost 5 bases at V and 8 bases at J; junction bases unmatched: 6. The CDR3 spans 14 residues. Germline assignment: CDR1 SEHNR and CDR2 FQNEAQ (reference sequence).

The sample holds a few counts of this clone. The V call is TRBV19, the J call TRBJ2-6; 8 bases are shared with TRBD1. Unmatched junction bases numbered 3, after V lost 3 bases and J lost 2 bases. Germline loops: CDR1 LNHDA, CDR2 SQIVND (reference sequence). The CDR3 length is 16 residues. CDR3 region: CASSIFRGPGANVLTF. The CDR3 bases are TGTGCCAGTAGTATTTTCAGGGGGCCTGGGGCCAACGTCCTGACTTTC. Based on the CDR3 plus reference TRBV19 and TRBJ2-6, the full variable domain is DGGITQSPKYLFRKEGQNVTLSCEQNLNHDAMYWYRQDPGQGLRLIYYSQIVNDFQKGDIAEGYSVSREKKESFPLTVTSAQKNPTAFYLCASSIFRGPGANVLTFGAGSRLTVL.

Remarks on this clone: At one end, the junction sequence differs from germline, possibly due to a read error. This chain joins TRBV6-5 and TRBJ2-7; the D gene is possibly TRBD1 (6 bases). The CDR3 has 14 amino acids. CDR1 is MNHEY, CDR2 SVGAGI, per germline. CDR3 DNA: TGTGCCAGCAGCCAAGTACAGGGATCACTCTTAATGTCCTTC. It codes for CASSQVQGSLLMSF.

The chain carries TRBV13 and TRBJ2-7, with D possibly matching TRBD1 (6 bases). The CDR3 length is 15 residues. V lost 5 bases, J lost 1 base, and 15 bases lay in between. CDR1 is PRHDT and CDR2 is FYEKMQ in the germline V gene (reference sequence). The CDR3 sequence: CASSTTGNLSYEQYF. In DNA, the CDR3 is TGTGCCAGCAGCACTACAGGGAACCTTTCCTACGAGCAGTACTTC. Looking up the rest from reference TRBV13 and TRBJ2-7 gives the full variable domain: AAGVIQSPRHLIKEKRETATLKCYPIPRHDTVYWYQQGPGQDPQFLISFYEKMQSDKGSIPDRFSAQQFSDYHSELNMSSLELGDSALYFCASSTTGNLSYEQYFGPGTRLTVT.

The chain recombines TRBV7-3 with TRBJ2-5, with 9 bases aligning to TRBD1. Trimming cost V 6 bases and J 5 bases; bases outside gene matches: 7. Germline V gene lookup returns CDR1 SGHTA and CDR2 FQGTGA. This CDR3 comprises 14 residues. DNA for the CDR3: TGTGCCAGCAGTTCCGGGACAGGGCAGGAGACCCAGTACTTC. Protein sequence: CASSSGTGQETQYF. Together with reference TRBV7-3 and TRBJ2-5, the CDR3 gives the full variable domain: GAGVSQTPSNKVTEKGKYVELRCDPISGHTALYWYRQSLGQGPEFLIYFQGTGAADDSGLPNDRFFAVRPEGSVSTLKIQRTERGDSAVYLCASSSGTGQETQYFGPGTRLLVL.

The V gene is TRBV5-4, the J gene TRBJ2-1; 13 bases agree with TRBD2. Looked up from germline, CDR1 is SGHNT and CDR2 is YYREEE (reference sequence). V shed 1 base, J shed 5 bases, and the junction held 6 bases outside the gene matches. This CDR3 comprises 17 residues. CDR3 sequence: CASSLWTSGSPHNEQFF. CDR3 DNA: TGTGCCAGCAGCTTGTGGACTAGCGGGAGTCCTCACAATGAGCAGTTCTTC.

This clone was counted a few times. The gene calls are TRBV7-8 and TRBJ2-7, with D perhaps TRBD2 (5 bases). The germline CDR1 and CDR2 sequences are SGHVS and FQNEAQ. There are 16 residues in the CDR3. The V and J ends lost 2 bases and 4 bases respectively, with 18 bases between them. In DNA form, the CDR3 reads TGTGCCAGCAGCTTACGCGCAGAGGCTAGCTGGTACGAGCAGTACTTC. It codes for CASSLRAEASWYEQYF.

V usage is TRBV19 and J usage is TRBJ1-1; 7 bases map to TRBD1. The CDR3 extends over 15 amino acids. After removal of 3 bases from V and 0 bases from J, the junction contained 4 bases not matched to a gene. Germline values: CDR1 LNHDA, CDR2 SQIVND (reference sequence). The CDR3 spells CASSMFGTVNTEAFF. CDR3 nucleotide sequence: TGTGCCAGTAGTATGTTCGGGACAGTGAACACTGAAGCTTTCTTT.

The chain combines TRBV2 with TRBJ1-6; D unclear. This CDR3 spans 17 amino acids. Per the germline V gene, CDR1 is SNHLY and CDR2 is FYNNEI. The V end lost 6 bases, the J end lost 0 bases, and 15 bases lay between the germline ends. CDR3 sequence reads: CASRGRARSSYNSPLHF. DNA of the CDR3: TGTGCCAGCAGGGGGAGGGCCAGGAGCTCCTATAATTCACCCCTCCACTTT.

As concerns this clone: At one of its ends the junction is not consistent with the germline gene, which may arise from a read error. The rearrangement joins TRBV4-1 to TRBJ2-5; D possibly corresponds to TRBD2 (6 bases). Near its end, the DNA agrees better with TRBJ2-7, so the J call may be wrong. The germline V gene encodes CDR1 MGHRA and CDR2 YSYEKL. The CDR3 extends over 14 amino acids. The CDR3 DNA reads TGCGCCTGCAGCCCGATGCTAGCGAACGACGAGCAGTACTTC. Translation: CACSPMLANDEQYF.

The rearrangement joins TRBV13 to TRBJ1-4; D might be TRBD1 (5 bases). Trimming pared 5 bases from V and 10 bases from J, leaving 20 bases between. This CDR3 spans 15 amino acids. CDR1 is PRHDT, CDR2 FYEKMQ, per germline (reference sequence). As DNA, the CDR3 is TGTGCCAGCAGCCCCCGGGGGACCGTCCTCAGAAAACTGTTTTTT. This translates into CASSPRGTVLRKLFF.

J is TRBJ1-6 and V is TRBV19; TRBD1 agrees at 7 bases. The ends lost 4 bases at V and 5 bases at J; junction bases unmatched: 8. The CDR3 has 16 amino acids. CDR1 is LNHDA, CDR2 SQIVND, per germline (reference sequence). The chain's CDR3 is CASSKQGVGDNSPLHF. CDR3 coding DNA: TGTGCCAGTAGTAAGCAGGGGGTGGGGGATAATTCACCCCTCCACTTT. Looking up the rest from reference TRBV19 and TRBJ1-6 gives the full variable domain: DGGITQSPKYLFRKEGQNVTLSCEQNLNHDAMYWYRQDPGQGLRLIYYSQIVNDFQKGDIAEGYSVSREKKESFPLTVTSAQKNPTAFYLCASSKQGVGDNSPLHFGNGTRLTVT.

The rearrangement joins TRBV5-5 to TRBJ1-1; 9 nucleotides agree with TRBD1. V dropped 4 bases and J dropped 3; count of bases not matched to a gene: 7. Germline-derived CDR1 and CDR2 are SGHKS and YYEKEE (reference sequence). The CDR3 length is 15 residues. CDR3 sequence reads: CASSPTDRGDTEAFF. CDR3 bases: TGTGCCAGCAGCCCAACGGACAGGGGAGACACTGAAGCTTTCTTT.

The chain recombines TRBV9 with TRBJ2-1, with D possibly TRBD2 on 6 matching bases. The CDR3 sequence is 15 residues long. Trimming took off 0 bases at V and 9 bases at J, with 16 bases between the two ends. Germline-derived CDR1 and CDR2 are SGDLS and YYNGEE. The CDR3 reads CASSVATGGASEQFF. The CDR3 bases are TGTGCCAGCAGCGTAGCTACCGGGGGAGCTTCTGAGCAGTTCTTC.

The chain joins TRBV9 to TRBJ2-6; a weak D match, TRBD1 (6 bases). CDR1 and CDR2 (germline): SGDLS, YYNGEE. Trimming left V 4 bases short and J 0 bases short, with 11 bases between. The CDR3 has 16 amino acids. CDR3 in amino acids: CASSPGTPSGANVLTF. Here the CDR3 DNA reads TGTGCCAGCAGCCCCGGGACACCCTCTGGGGCCAACGTCCTGACTTTC.

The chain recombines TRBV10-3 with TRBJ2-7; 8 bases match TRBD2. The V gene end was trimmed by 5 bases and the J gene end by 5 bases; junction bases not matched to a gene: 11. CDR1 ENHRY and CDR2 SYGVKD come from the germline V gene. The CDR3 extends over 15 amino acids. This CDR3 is CAISSGTRLRNEQYF. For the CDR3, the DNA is TGTGCCATCAGTTCCGGGACTAGGCTTCGGAACGAGCAGTACTTC.

This chain's CDR3 is CATTSGMGGQYF. DNA for the CDR3: TGTGCCACCACTTCGGGGATGGGGGGGCAGTACTTC. J is TRBJ2-7 and V is TRBV15; possible D gene TRBD2, 6 bases. Deletions cut 7 bases from V and 9 bases from J, with 16 bases between. Germline CDR1 and CDR2: LNHNV and YYDKDF (reference sequence). The CDR3 runs 12 residues.

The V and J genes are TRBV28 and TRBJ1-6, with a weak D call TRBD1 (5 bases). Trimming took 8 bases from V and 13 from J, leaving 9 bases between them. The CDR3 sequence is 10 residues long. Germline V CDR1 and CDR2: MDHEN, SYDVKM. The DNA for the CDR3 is TGTGCCAGCGGGGAGGGGCCCCTCCACTTT. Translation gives CASGEGPLHF.